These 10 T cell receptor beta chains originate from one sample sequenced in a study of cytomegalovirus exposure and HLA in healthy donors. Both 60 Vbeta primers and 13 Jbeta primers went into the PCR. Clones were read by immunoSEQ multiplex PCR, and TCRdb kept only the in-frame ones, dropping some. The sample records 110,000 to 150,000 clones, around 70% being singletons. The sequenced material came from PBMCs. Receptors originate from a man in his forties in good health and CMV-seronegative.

CDR3 loop: CASSLSGVTDTQYF. The DNA of the CDR3 is TGTGCCAGTAGTTTATCAGGGGTCACAGATACGCAGTATTTT. The chain has TRBV19 and TRBJ2-3, with TRBD1 as a possible D gene (6 bases). V gave up 5 bases and J gave up 2 bases, with 11 bases separating them. CDR1 LNHDA and CDR2 SQIVND come from the germline V gene (reference sequence). The CDR3 extends over 14 amino acids.

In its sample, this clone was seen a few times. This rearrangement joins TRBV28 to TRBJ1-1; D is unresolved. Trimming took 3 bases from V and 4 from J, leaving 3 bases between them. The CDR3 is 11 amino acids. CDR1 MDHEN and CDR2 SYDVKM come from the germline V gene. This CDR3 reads CASSLATEAFF. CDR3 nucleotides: TGTGCCAGCAGTTTGGCCACTGAAGCTTTCTTT.

The CDR3 sequence is CSARTGEAFF. The CDR3 DNA reads TGCAGTGCCAGGACAGGAGAAGCTTTCTTT. The chain recombines TRBV20-1 with TRBJ1-1; 7 positions agree with TRBD1. V lost 6 bases, J lost 8 bases, and 3 bases stayed unmatched. Germline V gene lookup returns CDR1 DFQATT and CDR2 SNEGSKA (reference sequence). This CDR3 is built from 10 residues.

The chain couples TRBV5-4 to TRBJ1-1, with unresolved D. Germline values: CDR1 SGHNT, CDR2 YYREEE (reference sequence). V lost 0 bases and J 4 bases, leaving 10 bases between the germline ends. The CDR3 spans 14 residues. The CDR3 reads CASSLDGESTEAFF. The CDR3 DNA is TGTGCCAGCAGCTTGGATGGGGAGAGCACTGAAGCTTTCTTT.

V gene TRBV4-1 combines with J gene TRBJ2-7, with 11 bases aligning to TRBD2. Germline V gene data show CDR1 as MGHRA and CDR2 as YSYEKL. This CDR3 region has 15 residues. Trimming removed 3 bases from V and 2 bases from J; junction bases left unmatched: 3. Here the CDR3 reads CASSHGTSGAYEQYF. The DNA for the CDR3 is TGCGCCAGCAGCCACGGGACTAGCGGTGCCTACGAGCAGTACTTC.

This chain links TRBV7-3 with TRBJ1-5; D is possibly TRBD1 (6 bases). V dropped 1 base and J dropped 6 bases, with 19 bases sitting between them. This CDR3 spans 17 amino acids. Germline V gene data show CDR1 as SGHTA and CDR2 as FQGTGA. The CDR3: CASSLISGAHRGQPQHF. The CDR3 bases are TGTGCCAGCAGCTTAATATCAGGGGCCCATAGAGGTCAGCCCCAGCATTTT.

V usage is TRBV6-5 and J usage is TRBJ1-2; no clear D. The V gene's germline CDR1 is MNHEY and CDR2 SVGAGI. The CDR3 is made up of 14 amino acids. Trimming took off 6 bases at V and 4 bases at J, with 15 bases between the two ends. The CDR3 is CASRPLAEAYGYTF. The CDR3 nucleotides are TGTGCCAGCAGGCCCCTAGCCGAGGCCTATGGCTACACCTTC.

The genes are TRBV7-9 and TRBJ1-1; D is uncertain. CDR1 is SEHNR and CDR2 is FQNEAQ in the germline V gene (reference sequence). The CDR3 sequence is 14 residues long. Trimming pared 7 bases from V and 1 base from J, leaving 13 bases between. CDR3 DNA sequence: TGTGCCAGCACCTCAATTTCAGGGAACACTGAAGCTTTCTTT. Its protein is CASTSISGNTEAFF.

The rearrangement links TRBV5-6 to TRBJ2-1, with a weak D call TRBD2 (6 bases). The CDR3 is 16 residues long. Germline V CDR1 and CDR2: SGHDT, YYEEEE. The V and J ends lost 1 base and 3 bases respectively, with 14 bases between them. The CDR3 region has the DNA TGTGCCAGCAGCTTGCCGGGACTTAGGGGCTACAATGAGCAGTTCTTC. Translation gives CASSLPGLRGYNEQFF.

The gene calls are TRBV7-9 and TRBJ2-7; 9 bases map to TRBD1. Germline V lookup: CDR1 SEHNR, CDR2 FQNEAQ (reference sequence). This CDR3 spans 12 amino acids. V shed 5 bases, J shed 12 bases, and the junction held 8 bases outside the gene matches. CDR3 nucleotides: TGTGCCAGCAGCGGGCCCGGGACAGGGCTGTACTTC. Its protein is CASSGPGTGLYF. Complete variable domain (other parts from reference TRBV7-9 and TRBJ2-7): DTGVSQNPRHKITKRGQNVTFRCDPISEHNRLYWYRQTLGQGPEFLTYFQNEAQLEKSRLLSDRFSAERPKGSFSTLEIQRTEQGDSAMYLCASSGPGTGLYFGPGTRLTVT.